These T cell receptor beta chains were read from a single sample in a study of control samples from healthy donors and cancer patients. Profiled with immunoSEQ multiplex PCR; TCRdb holds only in-frame clones, not every one. The table includes 35,000 to 40,000 clones, around 83% detected once. The specimen sequenced was PBMCs. The receptors stem from a woman aged 55-69 years with lung cancer. Both conserved end residues are part of each CDR3. The D gene is left open where the match is weak. Not all rows give a size; the values are once, few, many and, for expanded clones, a class.

clone_size,d_call,j_call,v_call,cdr3_aa,cdr3_nt
.,TRBD2,TRBJ2-7,TRBV20-1,CSASSGVSYEQYF,TGCAGTGCTAGTAGCGGGGTATCCTACGAGCAGTACTTC
.,TRBD2,TRBJ2-3,TRBV6-5,CASSAGVPSDTQYF,TGTGCCAGCTCGGCGGGAGTTCCCTCAGATACGCAGTATTTT
.,.,TRBJ1-6,TRBV19,CASSEGSSYNSPLHF,TGTGCCAGTAGTGAGGGGAGCTCCTATAATTCACCCCTCCACTTT
.,.,TRBJ2-4,TRBV6-5,CASSSLGKAKNIQYF,TGTGCCAGCAGTTCTCTAGGGAAAGCCAAAAACATTCAGTACTTC
.,.,TRBJ1-4,TRBV5-1,CASRETGSTNEKLFF,TGCGCCAGCAGGGAAACAGGGTCAACTAATGAAAAACTGTTTTTT
.,.,TRBJ2-7,TRBV6-6,CASTLTGGAREQYF,TGTGCCAGCACCTTAACGGGCGGGGCCCGCGAGCAGTACTTC
.,.,TRBJ2-6,TRBV11-3,CASSLDQGGTAGANVLTF,TGTGCCAGCAGCTTAGATCAGGGAGGGACAGCTGGGGCCAACGTCCTGACTTTC
.,.,TRBJ1-2,TRBV6-2/TRBV6-3,CASSYSLGGYGYTF,TGTGCCAGCAGTTACTCCCTTGGCGGCTATGGCTACACCTTC
.,.,TRBJ2-2,TRBV11-2,CASSLVGGQRGGELFF,TGTGCCAGCAGCTTAGTAGGCGGACAGAGGGGCGGGGAGCTGTTTTTT
once,.,TRBJ2-3,TRBV5-1,CASSTDDRLTDTQYF,TGCGCCAGCAGCACCGACGACCGACTCACAGATACGCAGTATTTT
.,TRBD2,TRBJ2-6,TRBV27,CASSWGGGANVLTF,TGTGCCAGCAGTTGGGGGGGTGGGGCCAACGTCCTGACTTTC
.,TRBD1,TRBJ1-3,TRBV3-1/TRBV3-2,CASSPRPGTGGNTIYF,TGTGCCAGCAGCCCCCGTCCCGGGACAGGGGGAAACACCATATATTTT
.,TRBD1,TRBJ2-4,TRBV11-3,CASSLGSGTGGMNIQYF,TGTGCCAGCAGCTTAGGGTCCGGGACAGGGGGTATGAACATTCAGTACTTC
once,TRBD2,TRBJ2-2,TRBV7-3,CASGEGSGSTGELFF,TGTGCCAGCGGCGAGGGTAGCGGGAGCACCGGGGAGCTGTTTTTT
.,TRBD1,TRBJ1-1,TRBV5-1,CASSSTGDENTEAFF,TGCGCCAGCAGCTCGACAGGGGACGAGAACACTGAAGCTTTCTTT
.,.,TRBJ2-2,TRBV19,CASSIRWNTGELFF,TGTGCCAGTAGTATAAGGTGGAACACCGGGGAGCTGTTTTTT
.,TRBD1,TRBJ2-7,TRBV5-1,CASSFSEGQGAYEQYF,TGCGCCAGCAGCTTCTCGGAGGGACAGGGGGCCTACGAGCAGTACTTC
.,.,TRBJ2-4,TRBV6-2/TRBV6-3,CASSYGAEGNIQYF,TGTGCCAGCAGTTACGGTGCAGAGGGCAACATTCAGTACTTC
.,.,TRBJ1-6,TRBV10-3,CAISEGAWRPLHF,TGTGCCATCAGTGAGGGGGCCTGGAGACCCCTCCACTTT
.,.,TRBJ2-2,TRBV5-1,CASSPDTDTGELFF,TGCGCCAGCAGCCCGGACACGGACACCGGGGAGCTGTTTTTT
.,.,TRBJ2-1,TRBV4-3,CASSQDEAGEYNEQFF,TGCGCCAGCAGCCAAGACGAAGCGGGTGAATACAATGAGCAGTTCTTC
.,.,TRBJ1-6,TRBV3-1/TRBV3-2,CASSPTHGNSPLHF,TGTGCCAGCAGCCCCACACATGGTAATTCACCCCTCCACTTT
once,.,TRBJ2-5,TRBV19,CASSMRRETQYF,TGTGCCAGTAGTATGAGGAGGGAGACCCAGTACTTC
.,TRBD1,TRBJ1-5,TRBV19,CASTSGQGVSNQPQHF,TGTGCCAGTACCTCTGGACAGGGAGTAAGCAATCAGCCCCAGCATTTT
.,TRBD2,TRBJ2-2,TRBV25-1,CASSSGRADTGELFF,TGTGCCAGCAGTAGCGGGAGGGCCGACACCGGGGAGCTGTTTTTT
.,.,TRBJ1-2,TRBV6-5,CASSPQRAYGYTF,TGTGCCAGCAGTCCACAGAGAGCCTATGGCTACACCTTC
few,.,TRBJ2-7,TRBV7-9,CASSSGLPYEQYF,TGTGCCAGCAGCTCGGGACTGCCCTACGAGCAGTACTTC
.,TRBD1,TRBJ1-1,TRBV5-4,CASSYPGQLEAFF,TGTGCCAGCAGCTACCCGGGACAGCTCGAAGCTTTCTTT
.,.,TRBJ2-1,TRBV30,CAWLGLSSYNEQFF,TGTGCCTGGTTAGGACTGTCCTCCTACAATGAGCAGTTCTTC
.,TRBD1,TRBJ2-7,TRBV6-1,CASSESTGVLEQYF,TGTGCCAGCAGTGAAAGCACAGGGGTGCTTGAGCAGTACTTC
.,.,TRBJ1-2,TRBV7-9,CASSGENYGYTF,TGTGCCAGCAGCGGGGAGAACTATGGCTACACCTTC
few,.,TRBJ2-2,TRBV27,CASGAANTGELFF,TGTGCCAGCGGGGCAGCGAACACCGGGGAGCTGTTTTTT
.,TRBD2,TRBJ2-1,TRBV4-3,CASSQEASGRFIYNEQFF,TGCGCCAGCAGCCAAGAAGCTAGCGGGAGGTTTATCTACAATGAGCAGTTCTTC
.,.,TRBJ1-1,TRBV5-1,CASSTQPSDTEAFF,TGCGCCAGCAGCACCCAACCTTCCGACACTGAAGCTTTCTTT
once,.,TRBJ1-6,TRBV19,CASSIGGFNSPLHF,TGTGCCAGTAGTATCGGTGGGTTTAATTCACCCCTCCACTTT
.,TRBD2,TRBJ2-7,TRBV10-3,CAISGASGRVYSAEQYF,TGTGCCATCAGTGGAGCGAGCGGGAGGGTATACTCTGCCGAGCAGTACTTC
few,TRBD1,TRBJ1-1,TRBV5-8,CASSLARGQVHWGYTEAFF,TGTGCCAGCAGCTTGGCCCGGGGACAGGTGCACTGGGGATACACTGAAGCTTTCTTT
.,TRBD2,TRBJ2-4,TRBV29-1,CSVEWEAGGSQYF,TGCAGCGTTGAATGGGAAGCGGGGGGCTCGCAGTACTTC
.,TRBD1,TRBJ2-3,TRBV27,CASSPGGRADTQYF,TGTGCCAGCAGTCCAGGGGGCAGGGCAGATACGCAGTATTTT
.,TRBD1,TRBJ1-2,TRBV19,CASNQNRGDRAGYTF,TGTGCCAGTAATCAGAACAGGGGCGATAGGGCTGGCTACACCTTC
.,TRBD1,TRBJ2-5,TRBV7-6,CASSLAFDRAETQYF,TGTGCCAGCAGCTTAGCGTTCGACAGGGCGGAGACCCAGTACTTC
.,TRBD1,TRBJ2-7,TRBV2,CASRGQGISYEQYF,TGTGCCAGCAGAGGACAGGGGATCTCCTACGAGCAGTACTTC
.,.,TRBJ2-2,TRBV11-3,CASSLSRGTPEELFF,TGTGCCAGCAGCCTATCACGCGGGACACCCGAGGAGCTGTTTTTT
.,.,TRBJ2-7,TRBV29-1,CSVEDHRHYEQYF,TGCAGCGTTGAAGACCACAGACACTACGAGCAGTACTTC
.,TRBD2,TRBJ2-1,TRBV7-2,CASSLSSGIHNEQFF,TGTGCCAGCAGCTTATCTAGCGGGATCCACAATGAGCAGTTCTTC
.,.,TRBJ2-7,TRBV14,CASSQVLSTSSYEQYF,TGTGCCAGCAGCCAAGTCTTAAGTACCTCCTCCTACGAGCAGTACTTC
.,TRBD1,TRBJ2-7,TRBV5-1,CASSLTGGPYEQYF,TGCGCCAGCAGCTTAACAGGGGGCCCCTACGAGCAGTACTTC
.,.,TRBJ2-1,TRBV27,CASSLEVASSYNEQFF,TGTGCCAGCAGTTTAGAGGTAGCGAGCTCCTACAATGAGCAGTTCTTC
once,.,TRBJ1-6,TRBV7-3,CASSGGTAFNSPLHF,TGTGCCAGCAGCGGAGGGACGGCTTTCAATTCACCCCTCCACTTT